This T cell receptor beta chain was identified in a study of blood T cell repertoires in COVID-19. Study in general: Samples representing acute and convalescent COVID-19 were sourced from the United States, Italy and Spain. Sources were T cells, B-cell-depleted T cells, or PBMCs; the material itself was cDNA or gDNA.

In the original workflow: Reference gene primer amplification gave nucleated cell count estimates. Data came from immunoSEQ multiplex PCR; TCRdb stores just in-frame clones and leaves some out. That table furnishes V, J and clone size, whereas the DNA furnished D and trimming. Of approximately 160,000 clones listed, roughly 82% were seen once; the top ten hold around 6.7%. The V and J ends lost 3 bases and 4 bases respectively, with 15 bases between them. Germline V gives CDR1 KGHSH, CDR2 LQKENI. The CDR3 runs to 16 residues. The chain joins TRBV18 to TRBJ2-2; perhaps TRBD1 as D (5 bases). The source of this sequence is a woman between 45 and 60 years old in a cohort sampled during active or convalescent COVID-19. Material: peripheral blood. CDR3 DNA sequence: TGTGCCAGCTCACCGCAGGGTTTGATAAGCACCGGGGAGCTGTTTTTT. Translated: CASSPQGLISTGELFF.